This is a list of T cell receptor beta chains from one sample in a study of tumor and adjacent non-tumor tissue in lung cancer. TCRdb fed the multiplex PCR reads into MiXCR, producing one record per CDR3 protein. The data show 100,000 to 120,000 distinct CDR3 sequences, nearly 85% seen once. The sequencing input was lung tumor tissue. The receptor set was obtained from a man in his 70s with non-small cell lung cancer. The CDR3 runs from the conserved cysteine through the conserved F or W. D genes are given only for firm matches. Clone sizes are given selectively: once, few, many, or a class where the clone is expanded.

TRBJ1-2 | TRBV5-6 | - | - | CASSLDGANYGYTF | TGTGCCAGCAGTTTGGACGGAGCGAACTATGGCTACACCTTC
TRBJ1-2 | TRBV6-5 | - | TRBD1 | CGSSQGTGETANYGYTF | TGTGGCAGCAGCCAAGGGACAGGAGAAACCGCTAACTATGGCTACACCTTC
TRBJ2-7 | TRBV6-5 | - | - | CASSDDRYYEQYF | TGTGCCAGCAGTGACGACAGATACTACGAGCAGTACTTC
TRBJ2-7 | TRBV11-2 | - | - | CARSPPAGIPTYEQYF | TGTGCCAGAAGCCCCCCAGCCGGGATACCAACCTACGAGCAGTACTTC
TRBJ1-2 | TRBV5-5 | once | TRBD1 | CANSLEYLGQDRDYTF | TGTGCCAACAGCTTGGAATATCTGGGACAGGACCGTGACTACACCTTC
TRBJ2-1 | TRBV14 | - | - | CACNIQGPYNERFF | TGTGCCTGCAACATCCAGGGCCCTTACAATGAGCGGTTCTTC
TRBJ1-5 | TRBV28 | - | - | CVSSPSTGGNKPQHF | TGTGTCAGCAGTCCCTCGACGGGCGGCAATAAGCCCCAGCATTTT
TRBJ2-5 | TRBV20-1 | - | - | CSAQPGPAWDTQYF | TGCAGTGCTCAACCCGGGCCGGCATGGGATACCCAGTACTTC
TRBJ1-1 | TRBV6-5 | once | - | CASRYLAKNTEAFF | TGTGCCAGCAGATATTTGGCGAAGAACACTGAAGCTTTCTTT
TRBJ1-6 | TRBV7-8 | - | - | CANSLLKGSPVHF | TGTGCCAACAGCCTATTGAAGGGTTCACCCGTCCACTTT
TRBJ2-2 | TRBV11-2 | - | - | CASSLGNQSGELFF | TGTGCCAGCAGCCTGGGCAATCAGTCCGGGGAGCTCTTTTTT
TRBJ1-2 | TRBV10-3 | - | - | CDISFFSQGSSYGYTF | TGTGACATCAGTTTCTTCTCACAGGGATCGTCATATGGCTACACCTTC
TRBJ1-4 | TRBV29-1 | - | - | CSDEDGINKKLFF | TGCAGCGATGAAGACGGGATTAATAAAAAACTGTTTTTT
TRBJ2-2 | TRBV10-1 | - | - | CASSDGSGMLNTREQFF | TGCGCCAGCAGTGACGGCAGTGGGATGTTAAACACCAGGGAGCAGTTTTTT
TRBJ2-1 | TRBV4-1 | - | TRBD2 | CASSRTQAGEGDEQFF | TGCGCCAGCAGTCGGACACAAGCGGGAGAGGGGGACGAGCAGTTCTTC
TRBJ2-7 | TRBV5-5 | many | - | CASSSGTSYEQYF | TGTGCCAGCAGCTCCGGAACATCCTACGAGCAGTACTTC
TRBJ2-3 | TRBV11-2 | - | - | CAISLTLGSNTPYF | TGTGCCATCAGCCTAACCCTAGGGTCAAATACGCCGTATTTT
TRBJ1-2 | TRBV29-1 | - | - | CSVPVIGNYGYTF | TGCAGCGTACCCGTGATAGGGAACTATGGCTACACCTTC
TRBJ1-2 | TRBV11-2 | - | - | CASSPIVGTYGYIF | TGTGCCAGCAGCCCGATAGTGGGTACCTATGGCTACATCTTC
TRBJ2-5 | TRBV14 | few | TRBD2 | CANSQAGTQYF | TGTGCCAACAGTCAAGCGGGGACCCAATACTTC
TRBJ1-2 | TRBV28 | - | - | CAAAGRNNYGYTF | TGTGCCGCCGCGGGCAGAAATAACTATGGCTACACCTTC
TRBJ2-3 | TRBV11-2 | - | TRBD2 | CASGLDLAGRITYTQYF | TGTGCCAGCGGCTTAGATCTAGCGGGACGAATCACATATACGCAGTATTTT
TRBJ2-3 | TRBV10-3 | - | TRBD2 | CAISDTSGRDADTHYF | TGTGCCATCAGTGATACTAGCGGGAGGGACGCAGATACGCACTACTTT
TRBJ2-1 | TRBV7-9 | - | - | CASSEYQPLYSCNEQFF | TGTGCCAGCAGCGAATACCAGCCTCTTTACTCCTGCAATGAGCAGTTCTTC